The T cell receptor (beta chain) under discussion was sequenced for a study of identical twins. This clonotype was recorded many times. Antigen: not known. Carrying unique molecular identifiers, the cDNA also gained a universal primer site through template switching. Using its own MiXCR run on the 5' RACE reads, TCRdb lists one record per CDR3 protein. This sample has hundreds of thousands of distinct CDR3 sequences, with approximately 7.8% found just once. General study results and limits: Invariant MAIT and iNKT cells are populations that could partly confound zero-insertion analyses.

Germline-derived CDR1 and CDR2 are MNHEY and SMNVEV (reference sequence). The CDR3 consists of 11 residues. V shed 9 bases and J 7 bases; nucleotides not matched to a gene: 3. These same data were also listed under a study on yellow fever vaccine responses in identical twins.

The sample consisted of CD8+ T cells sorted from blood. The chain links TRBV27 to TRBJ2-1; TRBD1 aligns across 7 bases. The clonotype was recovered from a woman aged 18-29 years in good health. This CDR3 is CASTGVNEQFF. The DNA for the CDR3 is TGTGCCAGTACAGGGGTGAATGAGCAGTTCTTC.